The 13 T cell receptor beta chains below all came from one sample that was sequenced in a study of response to subunit inactivated influenza vaccine listed by TCRdb under 2018. The library was made by RT-PCR. Instrument used: Illumina HiSeq 2500. TCRdb passed the public sequencing reads through fastp at Q25 and MiXCR, retaining productive beta sequences. Every entry covers one CDR3 protein and lists the most common genes and DNA from its rows. This sample lists 500,000 or so distinct CDR3 sequences; about a tenth were detected once. The top ten clonotypes cover 9.5% to 15% of the sample. According to the study, the label for this sample's time point signals: around 42 days after influenza vaccine administration. The material sequenced was PBMCs from blood, taken around seven weeks after vaccination. These receptors all come from a man in his fifties or sixties who received an inactivated influenza vaccine. Donor details come from another sample of the same person, matched by shared clones.

The sample holds a few counts of this clonotype. V usage is TRBV7-2 and J usage is TRBJ1-2; unclear D gene. The CDR3 consists of 16 residues. Germline CDR1 is SGHTA and CDR2 is FQGNSA. V shed 4 bases and J shed 4 bases, with 19 bases lying between them. CDR3 sequence: CASSSPRGRLRYGYTF. The DNA of the CDR3 is TGTGCCAGCAGCTCACCACGTGGACGGCTACGCTATGGCTACACCTTC.

This clonotype was found many times. This rearrangement joins TRBV12-3 or TRBV12-4 to TRBJ1-5; the D gene is possibly TRBD1 (6 bases). The CDR3 contains 16 residues. V was cut by 2 bases and J by 0 bases, with 11 bases left in between. Here the CDR3 reads CASSLRGEYSNQPQHF. CDR3 sequence (DNA): TGTGCCAGCAGTTTAAGGGGGGAGTATAGCAATCAGCCCCAGCATTTT.

The chain combines TRBV5-1 with TRBJ2-6, with D perhaps TRBD1 or TRBD2 (5 bases each). The germline gives CDR1 SGHRS, CDR2 YFSETQ. This CDR3 contains 16 residues. V dropped 4 bases and J dropped 0 bases, with 11 bases sitting between them. In nucleotides, the CDR3 is TGCGCCAGCAGCCGGGGACCCAGCTCTGGGGCCAACGTCCTGACTTTC. Its protein product is CASSRGPSSGANVLTF.

The rearrangement uses TRBV18 and TRBJ2-5; tentatively, D is TRBD2 (6 bases). Germline V gives CDR1 KGHSH, CDR2 LQKENI. The V gene lost 3 bases and the J gene lost 5 bases, with 13 bases spanning the gap. CDR3 length equals 14 residues. In DNA form, the CDR3 reads TGTGCCAGCTCACCGGTGACGGGGGATGAGACCCAGTACTTC. It is translated as CASSPVTGDETQYF.

J is TRBJ2-5 and V is TRBV28; 9 nucleotides align to TRBD1. Germline assignment: CDR1 MDHEN and CDR2 SYDVKM. The trim removed 6 bases at V and 7 bases at J, leaving 12 bases unmatched. CDR3 length: 15 residues. The CDR3 region has the DNA TGTGCCAGCAGCTCAGACGGGGACAGGGAGGGGACCCAGTACTTC. It specifies CASSSDGDREGTQYF.

This clonotype was seen a handful of times. The V gene is TRBV15, the J gene TRBJ1-1, with 7 bases aligning to TRBD1. The CDR3 spans 16 residues. V shed 6 bases and J 0 bases; nucleotides not matched to a gene: 10. Germline CDR1 reads LNHNV; CDR2 reads YYDKDF (reference sequence). The CDR3 is CATRTDRLGMNTEAFF. The CDR3 DNA is TGTGCCACCAGGACGGACAGGTTAGGCATGAACACTGAAGCTTTCTTT. Complete variable domain (other parts from reference TRBV15 and TRBJ1-1): DAMVIQNPRYQVTQFGKPVTLSCSQTLNHNVMYWYQQKSSQAPKLLFHYYDKDFNNEADTPDNFQSRRPNTSFCFLDIRSPGLGDTAMYLCATRTDRLGMNTEAFFGQGTRLTVV.

This clonotype was observed a handful of times. The chain has TRBV13 and TRBJ2-7, with 9 positions matching TRBD2. The germline gives CDR1 PRHDT, CDR2 FYEKMQ (reference sequence). J lost 5 bases, V lost 1 base, and 6 bases had no gene match. CDR3 size: 15 residues. CDR3 sequence (DNA): TGTGCCAGCAGCTTAGCTAGCGGGATGAGGAACGAGCAGTACTTC. Residues: CASSLASGMRNEQYF. Looking up the rest from reference TRBV13 and TRBJ2-7 gives the full variable domain: AAGVIQSPRHLIKEKRETATLKCYPIPRHDTVYWYQQGPGQDPQFLISFYEKMQSDKGSIPDRFSAQQFSDYHSELNMSSLELGDSALYFCASSLASGMRNEQYFGPGTRLTVT.

This clonotype was seen many times. The genes are TRBV7-2 and TRBJ1-5; TRBD1 matches at 8 bases. This CDR3 region has 17 residues. Germline loops: CDR1 SGHTA, CDR2 FQGNSA. The V gene end was trimmed by 4 bases and the J gene end by 0 bases; junction bases not matched to a gene: 8. DNA for the CDR3: TGTGCCAGCAGCTACTCCACCGGGACAGGTAGCAATCAGCCCCAGCATTTT. It specifies CASSYSTGTGSNQPQHF.

This clonotype was observed at least ten times. The chain links TRBV27 to TRBJ1-1; tentative D call: TRBD1 (5 bases). The CDR3 runs 14 residues. Germline CDR1 is MNHEY and CDR2 is SMNVEV (reference sequence). Between the trimmed V and J ends, which lost 5 bases and 5 bases, there was a span of 15 bases. The CDR3 DNA is TGTGCCAGCAGTCCCCTCCCGGGGGGGACTGAAGCTTTCTTT. This translates into CASSPLPGGTEAFF.

This clonotype was seen ten or more times. V and J are TRBV20-1 and TRBJ1-4; no reliable D call. Germline-derived CDR1 and CDR2 are DFQATT and SNEGSKA (reference sequence). V was clipped by 0 bases and J by 6 bases, with 5 bases between them. This CDR3 spans 12 amino acids. The CDR3 sequence is CSARDWDEKLFF. In DNA form, the CDR3 reads TGCAGTGCTAGAGATTGGGATGAAAAACTGTTTTTT.

This clonotype was observed a handful of times. The V gene is TRBV5-6, the J gene TRBJ2-1; weak D call: TRBD2 (6 bases). This CDR3 spans 14 amino acids. CDR1 is SGHDT, CDR2 YYEEEE, per germline. Trimming took 7 bases from V and 5 from J, leaving 16 bases between them. The CDR3 reads CASGGLSRHNEQFF. CDR3 nucleotides: TGTGCCAGCGGGGGGTTGTCCCGACACAATGAGCAGTTCTTC.

The chain has TRBV15 and TRBJ2-7, with 10 positions matching TRBD1. The CDR3 contains 14 residues. Germline trimming cut 3 bases from V and 3 bases from J; bases unmatched to any gene: 2. Germline CDR1 LNHNV, CDR2 YYDKDF (reference sequence). CDR3 amino acids: CATSSRTGGYEQYF. The CDR3 nucleotides are TGTGCCACCAGCAGCCGGACAGGGGGCTACGAGCAGTACTTC.

The rearrangement uses TRBV6-2 or TRBV6-3 and TRBJ1-2; 8 bases are a match to TRBD1. This CDR3 comprises 16 residues. V was clipped by 0 bases and J by 0 bases; unmatched bases: 3. Germline CDR1 reads MNHEY; CDR2 reads SVGEGT. CDR3 loop: CASSYSGTGPNYGYTF. CDR3 DNA sequence: TGTGCCAGCAGTTACTCGGGGACAGGTCCTAACTATGGCTACACCTTC.